What follows are 9 T cell receptor beta chains derived from one specimen sequenced in a study of T cell repertoires in cytomegalovirus infection. These receptors are not linked to any known antigen. TCRdb ran MiXCR on the reads and lists one entry per CDR3 protein. The table records approximately 730,000 distinct CDR3 sequences, roughly 29% of them present only once. Sequences were derived from cultured CD8+ T cells from PBMCs, sampled from culture after CMV antigen stimulation. The origin of the receptors is a human donor in good health (CMV status not recorded). Some clones in this sample may be carry-over from other donors' samples.

The chain links TRBV6-5 to TRBJ2-2, with no clear D. V lost 7 bases, J lost 5 bases, and 11 bases lay in between. Germline CDR1 and CDR2: MNHEY and SVGAGI. The length of the CDR3 is 13 residues. CDR3 loop: CASTQEWTGELFF. CDR3 nucleotides: TGTGCCAGCACCCAGGAATGGACCGGGGAGCTGTTTTTT.

The chain carries TRBV15 and TRBJ2-7; D may be TRBD2 (5 bases). The CDR3 is made up of 13 amino acids. The germline V gene encodes CDR1 LNHNV and CDR2 YYDKDF (reference sequence). V was cut by 7 bases and J by 6 bases, with 16 bases left in between. The CDR3 nucleotides are TGTGCCACCACAGTCCCTAGCTCGGCCGAGCAGTACTTC. Amino acid sequence: CATTVPSSAEQYF.

The J gene is TRBJ2-7, the V gene TRBV20-1; no reliable D call. Trimming removed 6 bases from V and 7 bases from J, with 7 bases in between. The CDR3 has 9 residues. Per germline, CDR1 DFQATT and CDR2 SNEGSKA (reference sequence). CDR3 sequence: CSAPMEQYF. CDR3 bases: TGCAGTGCCCCGATGGAGCAGTACTTC.

This rearrangement joins TRBV12-3 or TRBV12-4 to TRBJ2-3; D tentatively fits TRBD1 or TRBD2 (5 bases each). The V end lost 3 bases, the J end lost 0 bases, and 16 bases lay between the germline ends. This CDR3 has 17 amino acids. CDR3 sequence: CASSFEIGTTSTDTQYF. In nucleotides, the CDR3 is TGTGCCAGCAGTTTCGAAATCGGGACGACTAGCACAGATACGCAGTATTTT.

The rearrangement uses TRBV27 and TRBJ2-2; maybe TRBD1 (5 bases). Trimming took 10 bases from V and 3 from J, leaving 15 bases between them. CDR1 is MNHEY, CDR2 SMNVEV, per germline (reference sequence). This CDR3 spans 14 amino acids. CDR3 sequence reads: CATAGSWDTGELFF. The CDR3 DNA follows: TGTGCCACCGCAGGGTCTTGGGACACCGGGGAGCTGTTTTTT.

This clonotype was counted at least ten times. The chain has TRBV7-8 and TRBJ2-2; D is possibly TRBD1 or TRBD2 (5 bases each). Germline-derived CDR1 and CDR2 are SGHVS and FQNEAQ. Trimming shortened V by 11 bases and J by 0 bases, and 10 bases separated the two germline ends. This CDR3 has 13 amino acids. Written as DNA, the CDR3 is TGTGCCGGGAGACAGACGAACACCGGGGAGCTGTTTTTT. Amino acids: CAGRQTNTGELFF. Looking up the rest from reference TRBV7-8 and TRBJ2-2 gives the full variable domain: GAGVSQSPRYKVAKRGQDVALRCDPISGHVSLFWYQQALGQGPEFLTYFQNEAQLDKSGLPSDRFFAERPEGSVSTLKIQRTQQEDSAVYLCAGRQTNTGELFFGEGSRLTVL.

The table lists this clonotype with a few counts. The chain employs TRBV12-3 or TRBV12-4 and TRBJ2-1, with 9 positions matching TRBD1. V lost 3 bases, J lost 5 bases, and 5 bases stayed unmatched. This CDR3 comprises 15 residues. The CDR3, as DNA: TGTGCCAGCAGTTTTGTGGGACAGGGTCACAATGAGCAGTTCTTC. As protein: CASSFVGQGHNEQFF.

The genes are TRBV9 and TRBJ2-5, with D possibly TRBD2 on 6 matching bases. Germline loops: CDR1 SGDLS, CDR2 YYNGEE. The CDR3 spans 14 residues. V lost 5 bases and J 2 bases, leaving 13 bases between the germline ends. The CDR3 nucleotides read TGTGCCAGCAGTGGAGGGGCTACTCAAGAGACCCAGTACTTC. It codes for CASSGGATQETQYF.

The CDR3 bases are TGTGCCAGCAGTGACGGACAGTTCGAGAATGAAAAACTGTTTTTT. Its protein product is CASSDGQFENEKLFF. The chain links TRBV25-1 to TRBJ1-4; a possible D gene is TRBD1 (6 bases). Germline V lookup: CDR1 MGHDK, CDR2 SYGVNS. The CDR3 is 15 residues long. The V end lost 3 bases, the J end lost 5 bases, and 13 bases lay between the germline ends.